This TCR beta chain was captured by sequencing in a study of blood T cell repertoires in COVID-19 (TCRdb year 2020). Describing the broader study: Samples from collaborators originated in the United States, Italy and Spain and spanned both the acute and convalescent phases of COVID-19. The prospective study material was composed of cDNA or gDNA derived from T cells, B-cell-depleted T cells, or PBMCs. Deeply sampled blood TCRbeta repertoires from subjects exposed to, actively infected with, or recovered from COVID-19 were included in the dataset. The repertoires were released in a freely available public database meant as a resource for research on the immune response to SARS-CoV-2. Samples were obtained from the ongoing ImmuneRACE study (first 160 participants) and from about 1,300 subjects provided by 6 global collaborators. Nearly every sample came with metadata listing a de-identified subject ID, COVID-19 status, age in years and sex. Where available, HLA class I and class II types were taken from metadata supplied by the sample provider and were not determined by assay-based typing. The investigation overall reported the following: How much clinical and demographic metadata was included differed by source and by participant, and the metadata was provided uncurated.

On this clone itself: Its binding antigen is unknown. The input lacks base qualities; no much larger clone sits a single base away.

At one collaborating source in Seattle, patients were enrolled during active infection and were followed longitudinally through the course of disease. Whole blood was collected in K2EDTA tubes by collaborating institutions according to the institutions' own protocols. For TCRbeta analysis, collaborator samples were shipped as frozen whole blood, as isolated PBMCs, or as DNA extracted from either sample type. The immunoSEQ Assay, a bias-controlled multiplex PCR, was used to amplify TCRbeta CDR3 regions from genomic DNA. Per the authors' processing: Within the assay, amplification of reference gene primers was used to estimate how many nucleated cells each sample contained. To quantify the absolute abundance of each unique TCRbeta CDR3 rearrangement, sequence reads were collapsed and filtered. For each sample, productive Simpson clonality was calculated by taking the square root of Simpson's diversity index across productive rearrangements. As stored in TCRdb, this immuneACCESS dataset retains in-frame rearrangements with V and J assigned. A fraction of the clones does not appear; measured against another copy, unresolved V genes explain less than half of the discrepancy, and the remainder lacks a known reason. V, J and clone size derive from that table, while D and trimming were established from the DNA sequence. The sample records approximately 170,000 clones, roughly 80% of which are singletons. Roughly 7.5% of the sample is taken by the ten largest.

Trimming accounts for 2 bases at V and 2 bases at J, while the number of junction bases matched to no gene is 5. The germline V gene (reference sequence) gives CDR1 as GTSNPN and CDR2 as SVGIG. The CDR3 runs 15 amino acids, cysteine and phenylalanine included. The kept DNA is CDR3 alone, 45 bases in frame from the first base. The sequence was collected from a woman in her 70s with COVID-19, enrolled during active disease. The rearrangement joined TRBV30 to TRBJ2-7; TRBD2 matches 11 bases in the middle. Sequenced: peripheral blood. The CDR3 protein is CAWSSTSGKPYEQYF. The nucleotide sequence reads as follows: TGTGCCTGGAGTTCGACTAGCGGGAAACCCTACGAGCAGTACTTC.